The text below deals with one TCR beta chain. This clone was seen more than once but under ten times. Its antigen target is currently unknown. There are no base qualities to consult, and no much larger clone falls within one base. This sample was taken from a study of blood T cell repertoires in COVID-19 (dated by TCRdb to about 2020). At the level of the whole study: The collaborator samples originated in the United States, Italy and Spain and spanned the acute and convalescent phases of COVID-19. The material from the prospective study consisted of cDNA or gDNA derived from T cells, B-cell-depleted T cells, or PBMCs. Subjects who had been exposed to COVID-19, were actively infected with it, or had recovered from it provided the deeply sampled blood TCRbeta repertoires that made up the dataset. A freely available public database, intended as a resource for researchers studying the immune response to SARS-CoV-2, is where the repertoires were released. The samples were drawn from the first 160 participants of the ongoing ImmuneRACE study and from some 1,300 subjects provided by 6 global collaborators. Sample metadata almost always included a de-identified subject ID, COVID-19 status, age in years and sex. Where HLA class I and class II types were available, the types were taken from metadata supplied by the sample provider, not from assay-based typing. On the study overall, not on this receptor specifically: Clinical and demographic metadata were provided uncurated, with the amount varying by source and participant.

The CDR3 runs 16 amino acids, cysteine and phenylalanine included. The sequence is cut down to CDR3 DNA, 48 bases in frame from base 1. The CDR1 and CDR2 encoded by the germline V gene are SGDLS and YYNGEE. The junction shows trimming of 3 bases on V and 2 bases on J, and the gene matches do not reach 4 bases of it. Whole blood was collected in K2EDTA tubes by collaborating institutions according to the institutions' own protocols. For TCRbeta analysis, collaborators shipped samples as frozen whole blood, isolated PBMCs, or DNA extracted from either of those sample types. The immunoSEQ Assay, a bias-controlled multiplex PCR, was used to amplify TCRbeta CDR3 regions from genomic DNA. In the paper's pipeline: Within the assay, amplification of reference gene primers was used to estimate how many nucleated cells each sample contained. Sequence reads were collapsed and filtered to measure the absolute abundance of every unique TCRbeta CDR3 rearrangement. For each sample, productive Simpson clonality was calculated as the square root of Simpson's diversity index over productive rearrangements. TCRdb mirrors the immuneACCESS table, restricted to in-frame sequences. Some clones are absent from its copies; in checked studies, under half trace to an unresolved V gene, and the reason for the others is unknown. V and J calls and clone size follow that table, whereas D and trimming were derived from the DNA. For this sample there are about 120,000 clones; around 90% appear just once. The top ten clones comprise 3% to 3.5% of the sample.

The origin of this receptor is a woman aged 45-60 years with acute or convalescent COVID-19. Sequencing used peripheral blood. The rearranged segments are TRBV9 and TRBJ2-1, and 11 bases in between align with TRBD2. The DNA is as follows: TGTGCCAGCAGCGCGGGACTAGCGGAAGCCTACAATGAGCAGTTCTTC. Its protein reads: CASSAGLAEAYNEQFF.